This TCR beta chain derives from a study of cytomegalovirus exposure and HLA in healthy donors. As regards this clone: Its antigen remains unknown.

This PCR relied on a set of 60 Vbeta primers and 13 Jbeta primers. TCRdb's copy holds only in-frame clones and misses some; the assay was immunoSEQ multiplex PCR. The sample holds some 150,000 clones, roughly 80% seen once. The study, taken as a whole, reports: An analysis that was carried out later associated 16,951 TCR beta sequences with HLA alleles at 0.05 false discovery rate.

This CDR3 has 15 amino acids. Germline values: CDR1 SGHTA, CDR2 FQGNSA. The V gene end was trimmed by 1 base and the J gene end by 4 bases; junction bases not matched to a gene: 6. V and J are TRBV7-2 and TRBJ2-5; TRBD1 matches 7 bases. This sequence originates from a man aged 35-49 years in good health and CMV-seronegative. Sequenced sample: PBMCs. The CDR3 DNA reads as TGTGCCAGCAGCTTAGGATCCAACAGGGGAGAGACCCAGTACTTC. Protein product: CASSLGSNRGETQYF.